This T cell receptor beta chain was identified during a study of blood T cells in healthy people across ages. Points on this clonotype: Its specificity is unknown.

PCR was performed a second time for 7 to 11 cycles using a sample-barcoded 5' primer and a J-beta primer mix. TCRdb re-analysed the 5' RACE reads in MiXCR, keeping a single row per CDR3 protein. The table records 780,000 or so distinct CDR3 sequences, approximately 25% of them present only once. Study results and limitations: Versus aged donors, long-lived donors had higher diversity and more naive CD4+ cells.

V shed 5 bases and J shed 6 bases, with 14 bases lying between them. The V gene's germline CDR1 is MNHEY and CDR2 SMNVEV (reference sequence). The CDR3 runs to 13 residues. This sample was shared with a second study, whose subject was T cells of mothers and their children.

The V and J genes are TRBV27 and TRBJ2-7, with D possibly TRBD2 on 6 matching bases. Sequences were obtained from blood. The sequence derives from a boy aged 5 to 17 in good health. This chain's CDR3 is CASSTLDGSEQYF. In nucleotides, the CDR3 is TGTGCCAGCAGTACCTTGGACGGGAGCGAGCAGTACTTC.